Included here is one T cell receptor (beta chain) sequence, with context. The source of the sample is a study of T cells in Graves' hyperthyroidism and ophthalmopathy. Across the study: The blood sample was taken at first diagnosis, before treatment began.

Exclusion of a patient resulted from uncontrolled infection, other autoimmune disease, pregnancy or lactation. Authors of the study amplified TCR beta CDR3 regions from RNA transcripts. The HTBI primer set was used in a first-round RT-PCR of the TCR CDR3. Each CDR3 protein is one row after TCRdb ran MiXCR on the multiplex PCR reads. The profile covers a few hundred thousand distinct CDR3 sequences, with 12% to 15% appearing a single time and 34% taken by the ten largest. V gave up 3 bases and J gave up 4 bases, with 10 bases separating them. Germline CDR1 DFQATT, CDR2 SNEGSKA (reference sequence). The CDR3 totals 13 residues.

The sequence came from a woman in her thirties or forties with Graves' ophthalmopathy. The sequenced sample was blood. This chain connects TRBV20-1 to TRBJ1-5; the D is unclear. The DNA of the CDR3 is TGCAGTGCTAGTGGGAGAATAAATCAGCCCCAGCATTTT. The encoded protein is CSASGRINQPQHF.